This T cell receptor beta chain was recorded in a study of blood T cell repertoires in COVID-19. Across the study: The United States, Italy and Spain supplied acute and convalescent COVID-19 samples. Sample material is recorded as cDNA or gDNA derived from T cells, B-cell-depleted T cells, or PBMCs.

Trimming left V 0 bases short and J 0 bases short, with 11 bases between. The CDR3 extends over 16 amino acids. Per the germline V gene, CDR1 is MNHEY and CDR2 is SVGAGI. Original data processing: Reference gene primers were amplified, and this amplification served to estimate nucleated cell counts. Here immunoSEQ multiplex PCR was the method, and the copy in TCRdb shows in-frame clones only, minus some. D and trimming were read from the DNA, whereas the V and J calls and clone size are those reported in that table. The sample includes some 110,000 clones, 90% of them seen just once. The source is a human donor with active COVID-19. The donor label of this sample is uncertain. Material: peripheral blood. V usage is TRBV6-5 and J usage is TRBJ1-1, with D unresolved. CDR3 sequence: CASSYSMWAMNTEAFF. The CDR3 DNA sequence: TGTGCCAGCAGTTACTCGATGTGGGCCATGAACACTGAAGCTTTCTTT.